The source of this T cell receptor (beta chain) is a study of human T cells and chemical hapten exposure. Trimming took off 3 bases at V and 5 bases at J, with 5 bases between the two ends. The CDR3 runs 12 residues. MiXCR, run by TCRdb on the RACE reads, gives a single entry per CDR3 protein. Of about 89,000 distinct CDR3 sequences detected, less than 14% appear once; the ten largest clones hold around 3.3%. At least ten counts were recorded for this clonotype. The time point here: pre-sensitization, week 0. The treatment here: therapeutic diphenylcyclopropenone sensitization with weekly scalp DPC. The chain recombines TRBV12-3 or TRBV12-4 with TRBJ1-5; D unresolved. This receptor was identified in a woman aged 60-75 years with alopecia areata. Some clones in this sample may be carry-over from other donors' samples. Sequences were derived from whole blood, sampled in connection with sensitization to the hapten diphenylcyclopropenone (DPC). DNA for the CDR3: TGTGCCAGCAGTTTCAGTTATCAGCCCCAGCATTTT. This codes for CASSFSYQPQHF.